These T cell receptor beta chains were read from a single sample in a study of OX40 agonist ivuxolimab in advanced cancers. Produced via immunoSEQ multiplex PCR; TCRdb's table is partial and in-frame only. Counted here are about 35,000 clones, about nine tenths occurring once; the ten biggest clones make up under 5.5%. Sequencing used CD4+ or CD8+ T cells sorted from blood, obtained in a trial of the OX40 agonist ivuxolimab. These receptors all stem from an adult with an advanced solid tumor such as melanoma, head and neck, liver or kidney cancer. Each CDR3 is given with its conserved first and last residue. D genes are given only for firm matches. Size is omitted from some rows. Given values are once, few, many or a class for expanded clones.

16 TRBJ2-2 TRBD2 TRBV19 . TGTGCCACAGGCGGAGTGGGCGGGAGAGACACCGGGGAGCTGTTTTTT CATGGVGGRDTGELFF
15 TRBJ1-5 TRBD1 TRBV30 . TGTGCCTGGAGTCCTGGGACAGGGGGCTTTCAGCCCCAGCATTTT CAWSPGTGGFQPQHF
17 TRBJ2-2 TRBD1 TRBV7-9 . TGTGCCAGCAGCAGATTACAGGGGGCGCATAGCACCGGGGAGCTGTTTTTT CASSRLQGAHSTGELFF
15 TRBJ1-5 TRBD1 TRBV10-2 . TGCGCCAGCAGTGAAAGTAGACAGGGTAATCAGCCCCAGCATTTT CASSESRQGNQPQHF
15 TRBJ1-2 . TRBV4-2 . TGTGCCAGCAGCCAAGAGGCAGGGAAGGGATATGGCTACACCTTC CASSQEAGKGYGYTF
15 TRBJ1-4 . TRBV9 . TGTGCCAGCAGCGTAGGGGTACAGACTAATGAAAAACTGTTTTTT CASSVGVQTNEKLFF
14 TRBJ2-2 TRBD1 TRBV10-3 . TGTGCCATCAGTGAGTCGGGACAGGATTCGGAGCTGTTTTTT CAISESGQDSELFF
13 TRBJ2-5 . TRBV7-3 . TGTGCTACAGCAGGGCGGGGTGGAGAGACCCAGTACTTC CATAGRGGETQYF
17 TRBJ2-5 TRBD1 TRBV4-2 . TGTGCCAGCAGCCATAATTGGGGACAGGGGGTGGCGGAGACCCAGTACTTC CASSHNWGQGVAETQYF
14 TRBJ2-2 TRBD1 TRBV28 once TGTGCCAGCAAAGGGACAGGAAACACCGGGGAGCTGTTTTTT CASKGTGNTGELFF
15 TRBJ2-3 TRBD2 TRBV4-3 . TGCGCCAGCAGCCAACAAGGGACTATCACAGATACGCAGTATTTT CASSQQGTITDTQYF
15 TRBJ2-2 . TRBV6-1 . TGTGCCAGCAGTGAAGGGGAGTGGAAAACCGGGGAGCTGTTTTTT CASSEGEWKTGELFF
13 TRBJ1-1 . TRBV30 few TGTGCCTTCACAGTGATTCTGAACACTGAAGCTTTCTTT CAFTVILNTEAFF
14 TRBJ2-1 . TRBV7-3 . TGTGCCAGCAGCTTAAGGGCGGACTACAATGAGCAGTTCTTC CASSLRADYNEQFF
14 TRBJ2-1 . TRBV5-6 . TGTGCCAGCAGCTTCGGACGACCCTACAATGAGCAGTTCTTC CASSFGRPYNEQFF
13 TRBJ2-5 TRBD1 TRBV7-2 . TGTGCCAGCAGCTCGGACAGGGGGCGGACCCAGTACTTC CASSSDRGRTQYF
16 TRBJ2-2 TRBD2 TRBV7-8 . TGTGCCAGCAGCTTAATGGGCGGGAGAGGCACCGGGGAGCTGTTTTTT CASSLMGGRGTGELFF
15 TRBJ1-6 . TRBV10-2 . TGCGCCAGCAGAGAGTACAGGAGCTTTGATTCACCCCTCCACTTT CASREYRSFDSPLHF
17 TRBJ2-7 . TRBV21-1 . TGTGCCAGCAGCAAAGGCGGTAGCGGGAGGACTCAGGAGGAGCAGTACTTC CASSKGGSGRTQEEQYF
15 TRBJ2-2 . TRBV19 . TGTGCCAGTAGTATAGCGGAACTCCACACCGGGGAGCTGTTTTTT CASSIAELHTGELFF
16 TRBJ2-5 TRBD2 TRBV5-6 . TGTGCCAGCAGCTGGCGACTAGCGCAGTACCAAGAGACCCAGTACTTC CASSWRLAQYQETQYF
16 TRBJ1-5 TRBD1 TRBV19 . TGTGCCAGTAGTAACCAACAGGGGGGTAGCAATCAGCCCCAGCATTTT CASSNQQGGSNQPQHF
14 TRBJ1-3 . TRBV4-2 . TGTGCCAGCACCCCTGTGAGCTCTGGAAACACCATATATTTT CASTPVSSGNTIYF
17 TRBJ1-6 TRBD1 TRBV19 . TGTGCCAGTAGTAGGAACCCGGGGACAGCTGATAATTCACCCCTCCACTTT CASSRNPGTADNSPLHF
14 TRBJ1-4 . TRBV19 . TGTGCCAGTAGTATTGGGCGGGATAGTGAAAAACTGTTTTTT CASSIGRDSEKLFF